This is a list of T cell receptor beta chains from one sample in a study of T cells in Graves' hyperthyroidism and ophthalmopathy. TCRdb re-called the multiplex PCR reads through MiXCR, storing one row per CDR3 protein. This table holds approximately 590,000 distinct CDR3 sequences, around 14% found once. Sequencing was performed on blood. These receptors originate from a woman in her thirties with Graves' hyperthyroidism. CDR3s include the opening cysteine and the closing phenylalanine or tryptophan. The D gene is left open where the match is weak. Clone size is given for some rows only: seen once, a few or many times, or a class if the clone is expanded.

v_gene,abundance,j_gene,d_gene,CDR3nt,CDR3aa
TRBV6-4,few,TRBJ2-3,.,TGTGCCAGCAGGAAACAGGGCTCAGATACGCAGTATTTT,CASRKQGSDTQYF
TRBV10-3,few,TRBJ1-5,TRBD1,TGTGCCATCAGTGAGGCCCCGGGACAGGTGAATCAGCCCCAGCATTTT,CAISEAPGQVNQPQHF
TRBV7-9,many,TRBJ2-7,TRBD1,TGTGCCAGCAGCTCAAGGGGGCCCGAGCAGTACTTC,CASSSRGPEQYF
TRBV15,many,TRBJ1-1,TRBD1,TGTGCCACCAGCAGACTGACAGGGACCAAGAACACTGAAGCTTTCTTT,CATSRLTGTKNTEAFF
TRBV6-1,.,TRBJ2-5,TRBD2,TGTGCCAGCAGCTACAAAGGGGGACTAGCGGGAGATGGGGTGGAGACCCAGTACTTC,CASSYKGGLAGDGVETQYF
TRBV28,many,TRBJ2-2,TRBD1,TGTGCCAGCAGTTATCATAGGACAGGGCAAACCGGGGAGCTGTTTTTT,CASSYHRTGQTGELFF
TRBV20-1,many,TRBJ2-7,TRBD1,TGCAGTGCTAGAGATCACAGGGGCTACTCGGGCTACGAGCAGTACTTC,CSARDHRGYSGYEQYF
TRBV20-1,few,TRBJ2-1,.,TGCAGTGCTCACCTATTGAAGAGCTCCTACAATGAGCAGTTCTTC,CSAHLLKSSYNEQFF
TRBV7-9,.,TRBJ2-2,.,TGTGCCAGCGGTCTCCGAGTTGGACCACCGAACACCGGGGAGCTGTTTTTT,CASGLRVGPPNTGELFF
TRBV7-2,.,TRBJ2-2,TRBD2,TGTGCCAGCAGCTTAGGTCGACTAGCGGCGAACACCGGGGAGCTGTTTTTT,CASSLGRLAANTGELFF
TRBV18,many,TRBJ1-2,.,TGTGCCAGCTCACCACCCGTGGTTTCGAGCTACACCTTC,CASSPPVVSSYTF
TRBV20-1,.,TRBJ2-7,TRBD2,TGCAGTGCTAGAGATACGCGGGAGGGCCGCTACGAGCAGTACTTC,CSARDTREGRYEQYF
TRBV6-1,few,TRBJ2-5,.,TGTGCCAGCAGTGAAGCGCTACAGCCGCGTAGCTTC,CASSEALQPRSF
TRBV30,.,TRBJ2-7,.,TGTGCCTGGAGTCCCCGGGACGGAGTGGTATACGAGCAGTACTTC,CAWSPRDGVVYEQYF
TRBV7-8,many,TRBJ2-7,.,TGTGCCAGCAGCCACCTCGGCACAGGGTCGGACGAGCAGTACTTC,CASSHLGTGSDEQYF
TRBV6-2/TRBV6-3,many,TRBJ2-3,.,TGTGCCAGCAGTTACGTGGGAGTGGATACGCAGTATTTT,CASSYVGVDTQYF
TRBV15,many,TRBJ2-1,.,TGTGCCACCAGCAGAGATTCAGCGGGCTCCTACAATGAGCAGTTCTTC,CATSRDSAGSYNEQFF
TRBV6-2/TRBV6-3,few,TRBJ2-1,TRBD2,TGTGCCAGCAGAAGGGGTGGGCTAGCGGTCTACAATGAGCAGTTCTTC,CASRRGGLAVYNEQFF
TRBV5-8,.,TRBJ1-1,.,TGTGCCAGCAGCTTGTTGGGTTCGGGGAACACTGAAGCTTTCTTT,CASSLLGSGNTEAFF
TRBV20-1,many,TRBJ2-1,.,TGCAGTGCTAGCGGGAGAAATGAGCAGTTCTTC,CSASGRNEQFF
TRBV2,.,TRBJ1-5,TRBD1,TGTGCCAGCACCAAACAAACAGGGGTCAATCAGCCCCAGCATTTT,CASTKQTGVNQPQHF
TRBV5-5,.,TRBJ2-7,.,TGTGCCAGCAGCTTGAACACAGCCTACGAGCAGTACTTC,CASSLNTAYEQYF
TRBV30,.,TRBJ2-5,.,TGTGCCTGGAGCCAGGGGGGGGACGGGGAGACCCAGTACTTC,CAWSQGGDGETQYF
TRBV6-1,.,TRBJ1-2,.,TGTGCCAGCAGTTCAGGGCTCGGACGTGGCTACACCTTC,CASSSGLGRGYTF
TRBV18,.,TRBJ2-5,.,TGTGCCAGCTCATCAGGAGTGGAAGGGTATAGGTACTTC,CASSSGVEGYRYF
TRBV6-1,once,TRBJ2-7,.,TGTGCCAGCACCACGATACTCTACGAGCAGTACTTC,CASTTILYEQYF
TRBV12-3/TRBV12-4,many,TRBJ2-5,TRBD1,TGTGCCAGCAGACCACATAAGGGGGCGACCCAGTACTTC,CASRPHKGATQYF